This T cell receptor (beta chain) was captured by sequencing in a study of tumor-infiltrating lymphocytes in primary liver carcinoma. Study-level information: With diameters of about 4 to 11 cm, tumors were stage T1-T3 N0M0.

The study co-extracted DNA and RNA from around 20-30 mg of unsorted bulk tissue. Each tumor had five separate regions sampled. The proportion of viable tumor cells exceeded 80% in every tumor sample. With roughly 0.5 ug total RNA as template and a constant-region primer, TCR beta cDNA was made. Construction of TCR beta libraries relied on three successive nested multiplex PCR rounds employing slightly modified ARM-PCR. Forward primers for TRBV1-TRBV30 and a C-beta reverse primer served the first two PCR rounds, at about 11 cycles each. TCRdb re-analysed the multiplex PCR reads in MiXCR, keeping a single row per CDR3 protein. The sample records some 30,000 distinct CDR3 sequences, less than 75% being singletons. Germline lookup yields CDR1 SGHAT and CDR2 FQNNGV. CDR3 size: 15 residues. Germline trimming cut 0 bases from V and 9 bases from J; bases unmatched to any gene: 11.

This receptor was identified in a woman aged 25-40 years with primary liver carcinoma and hepatitis B virus infection. J is TRBJ2-7 and V is TRBV11-2, with TRBD2 matching 7 bases. The sequencing input was liver tumor tissue from sampling region 3. Sample subset: tumor region T3, left-lateral pole. CDR3 sequence (DNA): TGTGCCAGCAGCTTAGAGGGGGGGGTACTAGCGATGCAGTACTTC. Its translation is CASSLEGGVLAMQYF.